This T cell receptor (beta chain) was captured by sequencing in a study of T cell repertoires in cytomegalovirus infection. TCRdb used MiXCR to reprocess the reads, holding one entry per CDR3 protein. This sample yields around 450,000 distinct CDR3 sequences, of which around 32% are seen a single time; roughly 13% belongs to the top ten. Germline V gene data show CDR1 as MDHEN and CDR2 as SYDVKM. This CDR3 is built from 16 residues. Trimming stripped 7 bases from V and 0 bases from J, with 13 bases between. V gene TRBV28 combines with J gene TRBJ1-6; D is perhaps TRBD1 (6 bases). This sequence was found in a human donor in good health (CMV status not recorded). Some clones in this sample may be carry-over from other donors' samples. Sequencing used PBMCs. DNA of the CDR3: TGTGCCAGCATCATGGACAGCAGCTCCTATAATTCACCCCTCCACTTT. This encodes CASIMDSSSYNSPLHF.